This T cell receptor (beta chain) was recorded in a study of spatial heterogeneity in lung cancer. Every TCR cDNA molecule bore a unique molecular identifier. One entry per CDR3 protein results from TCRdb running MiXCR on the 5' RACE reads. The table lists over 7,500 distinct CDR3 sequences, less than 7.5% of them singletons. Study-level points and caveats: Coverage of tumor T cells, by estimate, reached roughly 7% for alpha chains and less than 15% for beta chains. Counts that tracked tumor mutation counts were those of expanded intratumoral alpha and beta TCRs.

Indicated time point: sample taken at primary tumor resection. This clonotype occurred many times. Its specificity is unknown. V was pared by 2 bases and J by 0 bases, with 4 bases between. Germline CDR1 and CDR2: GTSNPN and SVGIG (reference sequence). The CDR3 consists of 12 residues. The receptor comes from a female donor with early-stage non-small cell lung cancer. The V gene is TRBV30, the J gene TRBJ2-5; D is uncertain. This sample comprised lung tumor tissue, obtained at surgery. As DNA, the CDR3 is TGTGCCTGGAGTCGGGACCAAGAGACCCAGTACTTC. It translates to CAWSRDQETQYF.